Sequencing of this TCR beta chain was carried out in a study of molecular identifiers for immune sequencing clone quantification. TCRdb redid the calling of the PCR reads with MiXCR, one entry per CDR3 protein. The table has 400,000 to 600,000 distinct CDR3 sequences, about 21% seen once; the top ten hold under 0.85%. Many counts were recorded for this clonotype. CDR3 length equals 13 residues. Deletions cut 4 bases from V and 7 bases from J, with 10 bases between. The receptor comes from a human donor in good health. Some libraries in this study had Jurkat cell RNA spiked in. Input material: naive CD8+ T cells from blood, with Jurkat cell RNA spiked in. Subset indicated: FACS-sorted CD8+CD4-CCR7+CD45RA+ naive T cells. J is TRBJ2-2 and V is TRBV12-3 or TRBV12-4, with TRBD2 as a possible D gene (6 bases). CDR3 region: CASSYPGGGELFF. The DNA for the CDR3 is TGTGCCAGCAGTTACCCCGGGGGCGGGGAGCTGTTTTTT.